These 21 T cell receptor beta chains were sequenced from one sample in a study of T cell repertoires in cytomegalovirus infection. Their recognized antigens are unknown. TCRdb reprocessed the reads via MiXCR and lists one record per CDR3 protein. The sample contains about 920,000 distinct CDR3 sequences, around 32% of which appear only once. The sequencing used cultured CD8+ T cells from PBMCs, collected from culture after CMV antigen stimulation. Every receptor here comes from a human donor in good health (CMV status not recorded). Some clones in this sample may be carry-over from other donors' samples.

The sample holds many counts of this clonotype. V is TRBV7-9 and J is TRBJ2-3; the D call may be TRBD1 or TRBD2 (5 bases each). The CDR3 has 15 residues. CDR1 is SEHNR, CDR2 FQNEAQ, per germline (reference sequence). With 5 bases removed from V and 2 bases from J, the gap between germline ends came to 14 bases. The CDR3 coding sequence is TGTGCCAGCAGCCTCGGACAAGCGGACACAGATACGCAGTATTTT. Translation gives CASSLGQADTDTQYF.

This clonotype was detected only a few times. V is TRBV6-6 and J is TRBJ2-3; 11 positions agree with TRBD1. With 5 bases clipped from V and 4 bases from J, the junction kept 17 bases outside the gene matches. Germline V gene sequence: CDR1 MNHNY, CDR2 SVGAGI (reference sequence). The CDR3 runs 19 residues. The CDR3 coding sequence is TGTGCCAGCAGTCGACGGCCCCCCCGGGACAGGGGGGGCCCAGATACGCAGTATTTT. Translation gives CASSRRPPRDRGGPDTQYF.

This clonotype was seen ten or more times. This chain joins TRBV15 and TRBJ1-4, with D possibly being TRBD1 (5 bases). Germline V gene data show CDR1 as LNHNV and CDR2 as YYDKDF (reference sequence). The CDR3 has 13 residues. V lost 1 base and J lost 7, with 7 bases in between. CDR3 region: CATSRGGSEKLFF. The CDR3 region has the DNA TGTGCCACCAGCAGAGGGGGGTCTGAAAAACTGTTTTTT.

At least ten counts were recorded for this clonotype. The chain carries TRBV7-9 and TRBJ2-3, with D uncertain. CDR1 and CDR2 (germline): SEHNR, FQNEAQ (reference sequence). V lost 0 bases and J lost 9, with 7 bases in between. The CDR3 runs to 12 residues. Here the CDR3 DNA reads TGTGCCAGCAGCTTAGCCAGCTTCACGCAGTATTTT. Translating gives CASSLASFTQYF.

The CDR3 DNA sequence: TGTGCCAGCACCGGAATTGTCACAGATACGCAGTATTTT. Translating gives CASTGIVTDTQYF. V gene TRBV6-1 combines with J gene TRBJ2-3, with D unresolved. The germline gives CDR1 MNHNS, CDR2 SASEGT. The CDR3 spans 13 residues. Trimming removed 7 bases at V and 2 bases at J, with 10 bases between.

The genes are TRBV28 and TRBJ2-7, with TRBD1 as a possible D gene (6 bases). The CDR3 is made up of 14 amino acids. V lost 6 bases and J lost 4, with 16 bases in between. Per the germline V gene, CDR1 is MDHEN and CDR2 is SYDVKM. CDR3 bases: TGTGCCAGCAGCCGGGACATAAACCTTTACGAGCAGTACGTC. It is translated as CASSRDINLYEQYV.

The CDR3 reads CATSEGPAGRRDTQYF. The CDR3 DNA reads TGTGCCACCAGTGAAGGGCCAGCGGGCCGGCGGGATACGCAGTATTTT. J is TRBJ2-3 and V is TRBV24-1; D perhaps matches TRBD2 (6 bases). This CDR3 has 16 residues. In germline, CDR1 is KGHDR, CDR2 SFDVKD. Trimming left V 4 bases short and J 6 bases short, with 19 bases between.

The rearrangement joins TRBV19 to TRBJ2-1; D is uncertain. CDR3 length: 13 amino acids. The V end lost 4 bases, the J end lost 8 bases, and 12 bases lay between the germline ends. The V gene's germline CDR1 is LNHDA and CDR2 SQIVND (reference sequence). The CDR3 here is CASSSETDDEQFF. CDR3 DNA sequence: TGTGCCAGTAGTAGTGAGACTGATGATGAGCAGTTCTTC.

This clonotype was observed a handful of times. In DNA form, the CDR3 reads TGTGCCAGCACGGGGGGGGACAGAGACAATGAGCAGTTCTTC. This codes for CASTGGDRDNEQFF. The chain is built from TRBV27 and TRBJ2-1, with D possibly TRBD2 on 8 matching bases. Germline assignment: CDR1 MNHEY and CDR2 SMNVEV (reference sequence). The CDR3 sequence is 14 residues long. V dropped 7 bases and J dropped 5 bases, with 15 bases sitting between them.

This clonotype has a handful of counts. CDR3: CASSLYQTGKLREKLFF. The CDR3 nucleotides are TGTGCCAGCAGTTTATACCAGACAGGGAAGCTACGTGAAAAACTGTTTTTT. The rearrangement links TRBV27 to TRBJ1-4; 7 nucleotides match TRBD1. The CDR3 runs to 17 residues. After removal of 1 base from V and 7 bases from J, the junction contained 12 bases not matched to a gene. Germline-derived CDR1 and CDR2 are MNHEY and SMNVEV (reference sequence).

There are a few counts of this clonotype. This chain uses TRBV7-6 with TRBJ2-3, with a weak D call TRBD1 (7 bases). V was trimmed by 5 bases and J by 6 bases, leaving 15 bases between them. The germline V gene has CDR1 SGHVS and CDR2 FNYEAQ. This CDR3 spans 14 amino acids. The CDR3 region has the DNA TGTGCCAGCAGCCCTCGCAGGGGGGCGGATACGCAGTATTTT. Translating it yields CASSPRRGADTQYF.

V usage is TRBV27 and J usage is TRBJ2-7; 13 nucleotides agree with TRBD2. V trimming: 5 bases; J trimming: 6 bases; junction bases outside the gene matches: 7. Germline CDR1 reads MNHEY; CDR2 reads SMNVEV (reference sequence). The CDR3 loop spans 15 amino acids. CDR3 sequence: CASSPGTSGVSEQYF. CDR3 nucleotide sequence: TGTGCCAGCAGTCCCGGGACTAGCGGGGTTAGCGAGCAGTACTTC.

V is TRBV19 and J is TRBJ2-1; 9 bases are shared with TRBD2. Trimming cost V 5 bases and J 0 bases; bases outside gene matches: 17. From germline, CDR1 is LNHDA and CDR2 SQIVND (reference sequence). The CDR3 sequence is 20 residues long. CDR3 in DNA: TGTGCCAGTAGTCCTCCGAGGATAGCGGGGGCCCGCAGCTCCTACAATGAGCAGTTCTTC. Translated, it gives CASSPPRIAGARSSYNEQFF.

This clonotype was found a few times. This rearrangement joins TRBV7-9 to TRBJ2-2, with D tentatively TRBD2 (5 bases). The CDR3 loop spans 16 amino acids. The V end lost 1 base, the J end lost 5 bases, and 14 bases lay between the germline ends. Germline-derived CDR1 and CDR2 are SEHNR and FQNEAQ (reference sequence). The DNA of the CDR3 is TGTGCCAGCAGCTTAGATCCGCTAGCTCGGACCGGGGAGCTGTTTTTT. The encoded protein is CASSLDPLARTGELFF.

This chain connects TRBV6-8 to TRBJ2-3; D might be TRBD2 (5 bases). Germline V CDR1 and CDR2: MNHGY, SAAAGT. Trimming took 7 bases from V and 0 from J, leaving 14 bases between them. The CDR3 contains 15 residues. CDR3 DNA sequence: TGTGCCAGCACTACACAGAGCGGTAGCACAGATACGCAGTATTTT. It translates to CASTTQSGSTDTQYF.

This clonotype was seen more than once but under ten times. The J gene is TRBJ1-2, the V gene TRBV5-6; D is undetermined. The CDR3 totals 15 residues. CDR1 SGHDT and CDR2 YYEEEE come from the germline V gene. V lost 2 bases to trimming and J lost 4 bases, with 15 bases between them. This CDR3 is CASSLPPRDVYGYTF. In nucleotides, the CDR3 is TGTGCCAGCAGCTTACCTCCACGGGATGTCTATGGCTACACCTTC. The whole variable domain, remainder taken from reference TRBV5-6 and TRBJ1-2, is DAGVTQSPTHLIKTRGQQVTLRCSPKSGHDTVSWYQQALGQGPQFIFQYYEEEERQRGNFPDRFSGHQFPNYSSELNVNALLLGDSALYLCASSLPPRDVYGYTFGSGTRLTVV.

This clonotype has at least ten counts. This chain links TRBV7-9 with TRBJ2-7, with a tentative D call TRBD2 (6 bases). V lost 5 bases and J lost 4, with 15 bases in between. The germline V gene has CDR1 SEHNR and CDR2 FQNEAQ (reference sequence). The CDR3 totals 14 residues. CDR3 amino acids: CASSGAGTGYEQYV. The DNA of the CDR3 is TGTGCCAGCAGCGGTGCGGGAACCGGATACGAGCAGTACGTC.

This CDR3 reads CASSDGSGGYTF. CDR3 DNA sequence: TGTGCCAGCAGCGATGGGTCAGGGGGCTACACCTTC. V is TRBV7-6 and J is TRBJ1-2, with D perhaps matching TRBD1 (5 bases). From germline, CDR1 is SGHVS and CDR2 FNYEAQ. The germline V and J ends were trimmed by 5 bases and 8 bases, with 12 bases remaining between them. This CDR3 is built from 12 residues.

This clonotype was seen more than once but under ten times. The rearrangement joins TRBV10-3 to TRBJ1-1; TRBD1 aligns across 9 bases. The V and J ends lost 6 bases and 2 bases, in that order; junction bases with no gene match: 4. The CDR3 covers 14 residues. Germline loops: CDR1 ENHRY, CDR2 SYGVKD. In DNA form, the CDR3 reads TGTGCCATCAGCGGGACAGGGCTAAACACTGAAGCTTTCTTT. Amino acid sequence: CAISGTGLNTEAFF.

The CDR3 nucleotides are TGTGCAGGGTCTAGAATGGGCTCTGGGGCCAACGTCCTGACTTTC. Translation gives CAGSRMGSGANVLTF. This chain uses TRBV7-9 with TRBJ2-6, with D hard to call. CDR1 is SEHNR, CDR2 FQNEAQ, per germline (reference sequence). This CDR3 has 15 residues.

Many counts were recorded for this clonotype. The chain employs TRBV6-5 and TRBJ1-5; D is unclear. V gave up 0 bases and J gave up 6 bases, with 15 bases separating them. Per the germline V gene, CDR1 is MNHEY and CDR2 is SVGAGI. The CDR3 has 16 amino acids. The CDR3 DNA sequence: TGTGCCAGCAGTTACTCTAGCCAGATGGACGGTCAGCCCCAGCATTTT. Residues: CASSYSSQMDGQPQHF.